The 7 T cell receptor beta chains given below trace back to one sample, sequenced in a study of graft-versus-host responses after intestinal transplantation. Measured with immunoSEQ multiplex PCR; TCRdb has only the in-frame clones, and not every one. This table holds roughly 56,000 clones, approximately 89% found once. This sample comprised PBMCs, obtained around 120 days after intestinal transplantation. The receptors were sampled from a human patient who received an intestinal transplant, so some T cells may come from the graft donor.

The chain recombines TRBV19 with TRBJ2-7, with 12 bases that match TRBD2. The CDR3 loop spans 16 amino acids. Per the germline V gene, CDR1 is LNHDA and CDR2 is SQIVND (reference sequence). V shed 8 bases, J shed 1 base, and the junction held 9 bases outside the gene matches. The DNA for the CDR3 is TGTGCCAGTGGACTAGCGGGGCGGTCCGGGTCCTACGAGCAGTACTTC. This codes for CASGLAGRSGSYEQYF.

J is TRBJ2-1 and V is TRBV27; a possible D gene is TRBD2 (5 bases). Germline CDR1 and CDR2: MNHEY and SMNVEV (reference sequence). Trimming removed 2 bases at V and 8 bases at J, with 10 bases between. The length of the CDR3 is 13 residues. The CDR3 loop is CASSLASRDEQFF. In nucleotides, the CDR3 is TGTGCCAGCAGTTTAGCTAGCCGGGATGAGCAGTTCTTC.

This chain connects TRBV21-1 to TRBJ2-1; the DNA was not compared with TRBD1, the D call given in the table. TRBV21-1 is given as a pseudogene. The CDR3 consists of 16 residues. The CDR3 bases are TGTGCCAGCAGCCAGTTAGTGGACAGCCCATACAATGAGCAGTTCTTC. Amino acid sequence: CASSQLVDSPYNEQFF.

The chain employs TRBV15 and TRBJ2-7, with a weak D call TRBD1 (5 bases). V lost 1 base to trimming and J lost 0 bases, with 10 bases between them. From germline, CDR1 is LNHNV and CDR2 YYDKDF (reference sequence). This CDR3 comprises 15 residues. In nucleotides, the CDR3 is TGTGCCACCAGCAGAGGACAGATTTTCTCCTACGAGCAGTACTTC. Translating it yields CATSRGQIFSYEQYF. The full variable domain, with the rest looked up from reference TRBV15 and TRBJ2-7, is DAMVIQNPRYQVTQFGKPVTLSCSQTLNHNVMYWYQQKSSQAPKLLFHYYDKDFNNEADTPDNFQSRRPNTSFCFLDIRSPGLGDTAMYLCATSRGQIFSYEQYFGPGTRLTVT.

V gene TRBV27 combines with J gene TRBJ2-7, with TRBD1 matching 8 bases. Germline V gene lookup returns CDR1 MNHEY and CDR2 SMNVEV (reference sequence). The CDR3 runs to 13 residues. V lost 6 bases and J lost 1; bases outside the gene matches: 2. CDR3 sequence reads: CASRDRASYEQYF. The CDR3 DNA follows: TGTGCCAGCAGGGACAGGGCATCCTACGAGCAGTACTTC.

This clone was picked up a small number of times. Different DNA sequences within this sample yield the same CDR3. The rearrangement links TRBV27 to TRBJ2-7; D gene ambiguous. Trimming shortened V by 8 bases and J by 4 bases, and 3 bases separated the two germline ends. The CDR3 covers 9 residues. The germline gives CDR1 MNHEY, CDR2 SMNVEV (reference sequence). The CDR3 here is CASGYEQYF. The CDR3 nucleotides read TGTGCCAGCGGTTACGAGCAGTACTTC.

The chain couples TRBV2 to TRBJ2-7; D may be TRBD2 (6 bases). The germline gives CDR1 SNHLY, CDR2 FYNNEI. With 9 bases removed from V and 5 bases from J, the gap between germline ends came to 14 bases. This CDR3 region has 12 residues. In nucleotides, the CDR3 is TGTGCCAGGCACGGGAGTAACAACGAGCAGTACTTC. Translated, it gives CARHGSNNEQYF.